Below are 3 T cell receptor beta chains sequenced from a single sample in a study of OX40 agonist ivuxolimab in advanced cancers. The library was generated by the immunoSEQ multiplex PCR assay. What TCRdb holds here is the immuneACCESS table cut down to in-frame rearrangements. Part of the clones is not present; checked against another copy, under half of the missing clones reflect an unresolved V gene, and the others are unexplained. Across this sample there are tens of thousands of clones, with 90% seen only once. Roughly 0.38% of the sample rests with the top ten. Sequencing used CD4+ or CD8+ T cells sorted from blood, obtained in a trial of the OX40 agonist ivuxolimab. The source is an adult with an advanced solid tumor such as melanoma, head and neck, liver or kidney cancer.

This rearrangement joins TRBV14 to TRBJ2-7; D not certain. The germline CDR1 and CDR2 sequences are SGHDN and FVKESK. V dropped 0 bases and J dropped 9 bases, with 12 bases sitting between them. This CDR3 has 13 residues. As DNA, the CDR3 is TGTGCCAGCAGCCAAGATGATATATTGGGGCAGTACTTC. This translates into CASSQDDILGQYF.

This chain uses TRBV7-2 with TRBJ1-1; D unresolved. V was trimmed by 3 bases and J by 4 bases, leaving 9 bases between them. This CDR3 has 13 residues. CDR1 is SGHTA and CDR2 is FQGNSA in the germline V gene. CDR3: CASSFLGRTEAFF. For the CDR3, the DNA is TGTGCCAGCAGCTTCCTAGGACGCACTGAAGCTTTCTTT.

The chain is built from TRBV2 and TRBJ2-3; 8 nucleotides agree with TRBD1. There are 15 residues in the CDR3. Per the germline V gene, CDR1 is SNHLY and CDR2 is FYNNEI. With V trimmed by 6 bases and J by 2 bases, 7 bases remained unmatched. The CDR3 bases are TGTGCCAGCAGGGCAAGGCAGGGGGCCACAGATACGCAGTATTTT. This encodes CASRARQGATDTQYF.